These 15 T cell receptor beta chains were sequenced from one sample in a study of CD8 T cells in Susac syndrome. Reverse transcription of 0.5 to 1 ug RNA was performed with random hexamers. TCRdb recomputed calls from the immunoSEQ multiplex PCR reads with MiXCR, one row per CDR3 protein. Of approximately 50,000 distinct CDR3 sequences detected, approximately 95% appear once; the ten largest clones hold less than 0.8%. The sample was CD8+ T cells from PBMCs. These receptors were obtained from a human donor with Susac syndrome.

On this clonotype itself: The junction does not match germline at one end; this may be a read error. The rearrangement links TRBV6-5 to TRBJ2-2; D is undetermined. The CDR3 totals 11 residues. CDR1 and CDR2 (germline): MNHEY, SVGAGI. The CDR3 loop reads CASRRTEELFF. CDR3 nucleotides: TGTGCCAGCAGAAGGACCGAGGAGCTGTTTTTT.

V is TRBV28 and J is TRBJ1-6; 9 nucleotides line up with TRBD1. The germline CDR1 and CDR2 sequences are MDHEN and SYDVKM. The CDR3 covers 14 residues. J was trimmed by 10 bases and V by 7 bases; bases with no gene match: 8. The CDR3 reads CASTWTGVRSPLHF. The CDR3 coding sequence is TGTGCCAGCACCTGGACAGGGGTAAGATCACCCCTCCACTTT.

V usage is TRBV15 and J usage is TRBJ1-1; weak D call: TRBD1 (5 bases). The V gene's germline CDR1 is LNHNV and CDR2 YYDKDF (reference sequence). This CDR3 comprises 14 residues. V lost 5 bases and J lost 0, with 10 bases in between. The CDR3 reads CATSLTVMNTEAFF. CDR3 coding DNA: TGTGCCACCAGCTTGACAGTCATGAACACTGAAGCTTTCTTT.

This clonotype has a handful of counts. The chain is built from TRBV14 and TRBJ1-6; possibly TRBD1 for D (5 bases). The CDR3 has 15 amino acids. In germline, CDR1 is SGHDN, CDR2 FVKESK. V was clipped by 0 bases and J by 8 bases, with 11 bases between them. DNA of the CDR3: TGTGCCAGCAGCCAAGAGGGCAGGGCGGATTCACCCCTCCACTTT. It yields the protein CASSQEGRADSPLHF.

The chain links TRBV4-2 to TRBJ2-3, with D unresolved. The germline V and J ends were trimmed by 4 bases and 2 bases, with 7 bases remaining between them. The CDR3 is 13 amino acids. Germline loops: CDR1 LGHNA, CDR2 YNFKEQ. The CDR3 DNA follows: TGTGCCAGCAGCCCGTTACTCACAGATACGCAGTATTTT. This translates into CASSPLLTDTQYF.

The rearrangement links TRBV9 to TRBJ1-2; 7 bases line up with TRBD1. Germline trimming cut 0 bases from V and 6 bases from J; bases unmatched to any gene: 8. Germline V CDR1 and CDR2: SGDLS, YYNGEE. There are 15 residues in the CDR3. In DNA form, the CDR3 reads TGTGCCAGCAGCGTAGGGACAGGCCTTATTAATGGCTACACCTTC. Its translation: CASSVGTGLINGYTF.

The chain recombines TRBV25-1 with TRBJ2-1, with D tentatively TRBD2 (5 bases). CDR1 MGHDK and CDR2 SYGVNS come from the germline V gene. The length of the CDR3 is 12 residues. V was pared by 2 bases and J by 9 bases, with 8 bases between. Here the CDR3 reads CASSEGAVEQFF. The CDR3 DNA is TGTGCCAGCAGTGAAGGAGCGGTTGAGCAGTTCTTC.

This chain joins TRBV30 and TRBJ2-7; 7 bases fit TRBD1. The germline V gene encodes CDR1 GTSNPN and CDR2 SVGIG (reference sequence). V was clipped by 0 bases and J by 4 bases; unmatched bases: 3. This CDR3 is built from 13 residues. This CDR3 reads CAWSVGTAYEQYF. The CDR3 bases are TGTGCCTGGAGTGTTGGGACAGCGTACGAGCAGTACTTC.

V and J are TRBV9 and TRBJ1-6; D unresolved. The CDR3 is 13 amino acids. CDR1 is SGDLS, CDR2 YYNGEE, per germline. Deletions cut 3 bases from V and 5 bases from J, with 6 bases between. The CDR3 is CASSGPNNSPLHF. The CDR3 nucleotides are TGTGCCAGCAGCGGGCCGAATAATTCACCCCTCCACTTT.

The DNA for the CDR3 is TGCGCCAGCAGCTTGGAGGGGGGGGGCACAGATACGCAGTATTTT. Translating it yields CASSLEGGGTDTQYF. This chain links TRBV5-1 with TRBJ2-3, with a weak D call TRBD2 (7 bases). V was pared by 0 bases and J by 1 base, with 9 bases between. The CDR3 contains 15 residues. Germline V lookup: CDR1 SGHRS, CDR2 YFSETQ.

The CDR3 sequence is CASSASTVYNSPLHF. CDR3 coding DNA: TGTGCCAGCTCCGCTTCTACAGTCTATAATTCACCCCTCCACTTT. The chain links TRBV18 to TRBJ1-6; D gene ambiguous. Trimming removed 6 bases at V and 3 bases at J, with 12 bases between. The CDR3 loop spans 15 amino acids. CDR1 and CDR2 (germline): KGHSH, LQKENI.

The chain has TRBV6-5 and TRBJ1-6, with TRBD1 matching over 8 bases. The CDR3 loop spans 15 amino acids. The J segment lost 9 bases and the V segment lost 8 bases, leaving 12 bases of the junction unmatched. Germline V gene data show CDR1 as MNHEY and CDR2 as SVGAGI. Here the CDR3 reads CASGDRRRSGSPLHF. DNA for the CDR3: TGTGCCAGCGGGGACAGGCGGAGAAGTGGTTCACCCCTCCACTTT.

The rearrangement uses TRBV2 and TRBJ2-7; D tentatively reads TRBD1 or TRBD2 (5 bases each). Trimming stripped 6 bases from V and 6 bases from J, with 15 bases between. Germline V gene lookup returns CDR1 SNHLY and CDR2 FYNNEI. The CDR3 covers 13 residues. The CDR3 nucleotides read TGTGCCAGCAGGTGGGGCCAGGAGGTCGAGCAGTACTTC. It yields the protein CASRWGQEVEQYF.

The chain links TRBV7-9 to TRBJ2-1; D gene ambiguous. Germline lookup yields CDR1 SEHNR and CDR2 FQNEAQ (reference sequence). V was clipped by 8 bases and J by 6 bases, with 11 bases between them. The CDR3 spans 12 residues. The CDR3 DNA reads TGTGCCAGCTATAGTTTGTCCAATGAGCAGTTCTTC. The encoded protein is CASYSLSNEQFF. Complete variable domain (other parts from reference TRBV7-9 and TRBJ2-1): DTGVSQNPRHKITKRGQNVTFRCDPISEHNRLYWYRQTLGQGPEFLTYFQNEAQLEKSRLLSDRFSAERPKGSFSTLEIQRTEQGDSAMYLCASYSLSNEQFFGPGTRLTVL.

The chain joins TRBV29-1 to TRBJ1-2; 9 bases match TRBD1. The CDR3 sequence is 14 residues long. Looked up from germline, CDR1 is SQVTM and CDR2 is ANQGSEA. The V segment lost 5 bases and the J segment 8 bases; nucleotides outside the gene matches: 12. The DNA of the CDR3 is TGCAGCGTTTCACAGGGGGCGCCGCCCCCCGGCTACACCTTC. Protein product: CSVSQGAPPPGYTF. The complete variable domain, with remaining parts taken from reference TRBV29-1 and TRBJ1-2, reads SAVISQKPSRDICQRGTSLTIQCQVDSQVTMMFWYRQQPGQSLTLIATANQGSEATYESGFVIDKFPISRPNLTFSTLTVSNMSPEDSSIYLCSVSQGAPPPGYTFGSGTRLTVV.